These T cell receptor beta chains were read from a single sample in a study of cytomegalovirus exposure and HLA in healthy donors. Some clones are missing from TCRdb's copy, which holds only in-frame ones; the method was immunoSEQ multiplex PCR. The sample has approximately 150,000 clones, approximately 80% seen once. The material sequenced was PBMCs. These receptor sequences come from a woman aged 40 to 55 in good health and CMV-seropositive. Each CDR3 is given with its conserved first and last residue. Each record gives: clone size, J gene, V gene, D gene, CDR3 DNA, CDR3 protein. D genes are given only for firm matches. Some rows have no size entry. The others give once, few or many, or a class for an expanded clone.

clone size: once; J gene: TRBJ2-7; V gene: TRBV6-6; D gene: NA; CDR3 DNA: TGTGCCAGCAGTTACGTTTCAGGGGGGATCTACGAGCAGTACTTC; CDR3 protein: CASSYVSGGIYEQYF
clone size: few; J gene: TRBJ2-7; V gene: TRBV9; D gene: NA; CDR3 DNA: TGTGCCAGCCGGCCCCGGACAGATAACCACGAGCAGTACTTC; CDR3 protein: CASRPRTDNHEQYF
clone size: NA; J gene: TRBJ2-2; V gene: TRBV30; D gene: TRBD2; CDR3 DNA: TGTGCCTGGAGCAGCCGGGGGGACCCCACCGGGGAGCTGTTTTTT; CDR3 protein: CAWSSRGDPTGELFF
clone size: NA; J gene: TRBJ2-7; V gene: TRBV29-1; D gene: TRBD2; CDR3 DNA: TGCAGCGTCCAACGACTAGCGGGGGGAGAGCAGTACTTC; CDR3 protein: CSVQRLAGGEQYF
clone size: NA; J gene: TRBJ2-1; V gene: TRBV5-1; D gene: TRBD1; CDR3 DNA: TGCGCCAGCAGCTGGGGACAGGGGCCAACTAGTAATGAGCAGTTCTTC; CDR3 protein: CASSWGQGPTSNEQFF
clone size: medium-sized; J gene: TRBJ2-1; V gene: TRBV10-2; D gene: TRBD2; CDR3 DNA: TGCGCCAGCAGTGGCCCCGAGACTAGCGGGAGTAATGAGCAGTTCTTC; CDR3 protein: CASSGPETSGSNEQFF
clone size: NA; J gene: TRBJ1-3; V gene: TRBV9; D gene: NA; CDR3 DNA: TGTGCCAGCAGCGTAGCCACTGGGGGGGGAAACACCATATATTTT; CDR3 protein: CASSVATGGGNTIYF
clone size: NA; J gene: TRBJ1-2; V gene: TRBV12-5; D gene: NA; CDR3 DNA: TGTGCTAGTGGTTTGGGGACAGTCAACTATGGCTACACCTTC; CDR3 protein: CASGLGTVNYGYTF
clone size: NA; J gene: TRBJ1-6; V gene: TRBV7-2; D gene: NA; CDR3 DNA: TGTGCCAGCAGGTTCTCCCAGGACTATTCACCCCTCCACTTT; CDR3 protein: CASRFSQDYSPLHF
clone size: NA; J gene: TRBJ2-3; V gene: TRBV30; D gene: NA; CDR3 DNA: TGTGCCTGGAGTGTACTTACAGATACGCAGTATTTT; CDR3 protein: CAWSVLTDTQYF
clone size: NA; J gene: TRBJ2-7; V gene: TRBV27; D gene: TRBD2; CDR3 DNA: TGTGCCACCAGACTAGCGGGAGATCCCGGGTGGACCGGGCGGGAGCAGTACTTC; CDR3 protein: CATRLAGDPGWTGREQYF
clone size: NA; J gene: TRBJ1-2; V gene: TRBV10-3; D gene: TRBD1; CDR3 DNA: TGTGCCATCAGTGTTGAGGACAGGGCACATGGCTACACCTTC; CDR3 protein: CAISVEDRAHGYTF
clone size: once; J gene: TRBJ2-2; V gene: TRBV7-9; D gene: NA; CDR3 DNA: TGTTCCAGCAGCTCCCCCAGGGTCGCGAACACCGGGGAGCTGTTTTTT; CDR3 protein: CSSSSPRVANTGELFF
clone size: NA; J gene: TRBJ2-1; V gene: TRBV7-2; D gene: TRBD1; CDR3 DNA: TGTGCCAGCTCACGGACAGGGGATGTCAATGAGCAGTTCTTC; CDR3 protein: CASSRTGDVNEQFF
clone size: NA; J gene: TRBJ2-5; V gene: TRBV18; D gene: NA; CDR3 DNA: TGTGCCAGCTCAGGGGGCGTCCAAGAGACCCAGTACTTC; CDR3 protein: CASSGGVQETQYF
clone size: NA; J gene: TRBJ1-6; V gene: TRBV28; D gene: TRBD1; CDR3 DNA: TGTGCCAGCTCGGGACAGAGGGACTCACCCCTCCACTTT; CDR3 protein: CASSGQRDSPLHF